This record looks at one TCR beta chain sequence and its context. Its antigen is unidentified. The data are from a study of early T cells in non-severe SARS-CoV-2 infection. On the study more broadly: The chains were unpaired, and the sequenced material was bulk RNA from unsorted whole blood.

The CDR3 is 12 residues long. The V end was cut by 1 base, the J end by 7 bases, with 7 bases between. Germline V gene sequence: CDR1 SGHVS, CDR2 FQNEAQ. General study results and limits: Comparison of clonotypes with VDJdb favored anti-spike CD8 responses while missing private and CD4 specificities.

In the library, individual cDNA molecules carried attached unique molecular identifiers. TCRdb re-called the 5' RACE reads with MiXCR, one entry per CDR3 protein. Seen here are 20,000 to 25,000 distinct CDR3 sequences, 4% to 5.5% observed once, and the top ten hold around 6.3%. The clonotype was recovered from an adult who was a healthcare worker with PCR-confirmed SARS-CoV-2 infection or an uninfected control (not recorded which). This chain uses TRBV7-8 with TRBJ1-2; TRBD1 might be the D (5 bases). Material: whole blood. The CDR3 loop is CASSLDRTGYTF. As DNA, the CDR3 is TGTGCCAGCAGCTTAGACAGGACTGGCTACACCTTC.